The T cell receptor (beta chain) under discussion was sequenced for a study of blood T cell repertoires in COVID-19. Germline trimming cut 0 bases from V and 8 bases from J; bases unmatched to any gene: 7. This CDR3 spans 15 amino acids. Germline loops: CDR1 MNHEY, CDR2 SVGEGT. TCRdb's copy holds only in-frame clones and misses some; the assay was immunoSEQ multiplex PCR. The table shows 150,000 to 200,000 clones, with 80% to 95% occurring only once. The J gene is TRBJ1-2, the V gene TRBV6-2 or TRBV6-3; 9 bases are a match to TRBD1. The source is a woman aged 45-65 years with acute or convalescent COVID-19. The sample comprised peripheral blood. CDR3 region: CASSYSIQGAPGYTF. The CDR3 coding sequence is TGTGCCAGCAGTTACTCGATACAGGGGGCACCCGGCTACACCTTC.